This entry lists 13 T cell receptor beta chains sequenced from one sample in a study of CD8+ T cells in alopecia areata. Sequencing templates came from extracted RNA that was reverse transcribed into cDNA. This table comes from immunoSEQ multiplex PCR, and its TCRdb copy is limited to in-frame clones, with some not included. The sample has under 350,000 clones, 58% seen once; the top ten hold about 1.8%. Treatment defined: oral pan-JAK inhibitor, 5-10 mg twice daily. The starting material was CD4+ T cells sorted from blood, obtained at week 24, from a patient treated with tofacitinib. The receptor source for this set is a human donor with alopecia areata.

This clone was detected once. This chain uses TRBV20-1 with TRBJ2-7, with a possible D match to TRBD2 (7 bases). Per the germline V gene, CDR1 is DFQATT and CDR2 is SNEGSKA (reference sequence). The V gene lost 3 bases and the J gene lost 5 bases, with 8 bases spanning the gap. This CDR3 has 11 amino acids. The CDR3 nucleotides read TGCAGTGCTAGGCGGGGGCACGAGCAGTACTTC. Its protein is CSARRGHEQYF.

The V call is TRBV10-3, the J call TRBJ1-2; 9 bases are a match to TRBD1. This CDR3 contains 15 residues. V gave up 6 bases and J gave up 6 bases; unmatched junction bases: 11. Germline CDR1 reads ENHRY; CDR2 reads SYGVKD. The chain's CDR3 is CAIRDAGTGKNGYTF. The DNA for the CDR3 is TGTGCCATCAGGGACGCCGGGACAGGGAAGAATGGCTACACCTTC.

The chain uses TRBV30 and TRBJ2-2; D is uncertain. Trimming shortened V by 0 bases and J by 5 bases, and 19 bases separated the two germline ends. Germline-derived CDR1 and CDR2 are GTSNPN and SVGIG (reference sequence). The CDR3 length is 17 residues. The CDR3 spells CAWSVLGWQVGTGELFF. CDR3 DNA sequence: TGTGCCTGGAGTGTTTTAGGGTGGCAGGTCGGAACCGGGGAGCTGTTTTTT.

V and J are TRBV10-3 and TRBJ1-2; D unresolved. V lost 6 bases and J lost 0, with 17 bases in between. The CDR3 is 16 amino acids. CDR1 ENHRY and CDR2 SYGVKD come from the germline V gene. The DNA of the CDR3 is TGTGCCATCAGCCCTATGGACCTTTTAGCTAACTATGGCTACACCTTC. This gives the protein CAISPMDLLANYGYTF.

This clone came up a few times. V is TRBV6-6 and J is TRBJ1-2; D remains unclear. The V end lost 4 bases, the J end lost 0 bases, and 0 bases lay between the germline ends. This CDR3 contains 11 residues. Germline V CDR1 and CDR2: MNHNY, SVGAGI (reference sequence). The CDR3 reads CASSSNYGYTF. The CDR3 nucleotides are TGTGCCAGCAGTTCTAACTATGGCTACACCTTC.

This clone showed up many times. The gene calls are TRBV7-2 and TRBJ2-3; the match to TRBD2 covers 13 bases. There are 17 residues in the CDR3. V shed 2 bases and J 4 bases; nucleotides not matched to a gene: 6. Germline V gives CDR1 SGHTA, CDR2 FQGNSA. The DNA for the CDR3 is TGTGCCAGCAGCTTACGGGGGACTAGCGGGGTGGCAGATACGCAGTATTTT. Translated, it gives CASSLRGTSGVADTQYF.

V is TRBV2 and J is TRBJ2-5, with TRBD1 matching over 11 bases. The junction had 7 bases not matched to a gene; V was cut back by 6 bases and J by 4 bases. The CDR3 length is 15 residues. CDR1 and CDR2 from the germline V gene are SNHLY and FYNNEI. CDR3 loop: CASSLEGQGAETQYF. Written as DNA, the CDR3 is TGTGCCAGCAGCCTAGAAGGACAGGGGGCAGAGACCCAGTACTTC.

The chain uses TRBV7-9 and TRBJ2-3; 11 nucleotides align to TRBD2. The CDR3 runs 15 residues. The ends lost 4 bases at V and 4 bases at J; junction bases unmatched: 4. CDR1 and CDR2 from the germline V gene are SEHNR and FQNEAQ (reference sequence). The CDR3 sequence is CASSSTSGASDTQYF. The CDR3 DNA sequence: TGTGCCAGCAGCTCGACTAGCGGGGCTTCAGATACGCAGTATTTT.

Turning to this clone: The same CDR3 is also encoded by other DNA sequences in this sample. The chain employs TRBV29-1 and TRBJ1-2; D not resolved. Trimming removed 3 bases at V and 2 bases at J, with 4 bases between. The CDR3 runs to 11 residues. CDR1 and CDR2 (germline): SQVTM, ANQGSEA. The CDR3 sequence is CSVDRNYGYTF. DNA of the CDR3: TGCAGCGTTGACCGAAACTATGGCTACACCTTC.

This rearrangement joins TRBV18 to TRBJ1-2; weak D call: TRBD1 (6 bases). CDR3 length equals 14 residues. Deletions cut 4 bases from V and 8 bases from J, with 17 bases between. The germline V gene has CDR1 KGHSH and CDR2 LQKENI. The CDR3 nucleotides are TGTGCCAGCTCACTCGGACAGTTGCTGGCAGGCTACACCTTC. Amino acid sequence: CASSLGQLLAGYTF.

This clone appeared once. This chain uses TRBV11-1 with TRBJ1-1; D might be TRBD1 (6 bases). V was trimmed by 1 base and J by 11 bases, leaving 14 bases between them. CDR3 size: 13 residues. CDR1 SGHAT and CDR2 FQDESV come from the germline V gene (reference sequence). The CDR3 DNA sequence: TGTGCCAGCAGCTTAGATCGGTCAGGGGTTGCTTTCTTT. Translated: CASSLDRSGVAFF.

Only a few counts were recorded for this clone. The V and J genes are TRBV27 and TRBJ1-3; D ambiguous. There are 13 residues in the CDR3. Trimming left V 4 bases short and J 3 bases short, with 7 bases between. Germline-derived CDR1 and CDR2 are MNHEY and SMNVEV (reference sequence). This CDR3 is CASSSRIGNTIYF. CDR3 bases: TGTGCCAGCAGTTCGAGAATTGGAAACACCATATATTTT.

The V call is TRBV2, the J call TRBJ1-6; 10 nucleotides agree with TRBD1. CDR3 length equals 13 residues. Germline assignment: CDR1 SNHLY and CDR2 FYNNEI. The junction had 4 bases not matched to a gene; V was cut back by 2 bases and J by 15 bases. CDR3 DNA: TGTGCCAGCAGTGAATCTGGGACAGGGGTCCTCCACTTT. It specifies CASSESGTGVLHF.